This record covers a single T cell receptor (beta chain). Its antigen is undetermined. These data originate in a study of CD8 T cells in ankylosing spondylitis. Study results and limitations: In ankylosing spondylitis patients, matched synovial fluid reportedly showed significant enrichment of disease-linked clones. Characteristic, it appeared, of ankylosing spondylitis blood was a TCR beta motif of eight highly homologous variants.

Each CDR3 protein gets one entry after TCRdb re-called the 5' RACE reads with MiXCR. The table has 700,000 to 1,000,000 distinct CDR3 sequences, 12% seen once. The origin of this receptor is a male donor with ankylosing spondylitis. Material: blood, either unsorted or a sorted T cell fraction (not recorded which).

The CDR3 DNA reads as TGTGCCAGCAAGGGGCAAACTGAAGCTTTCTTT. This encodes CASKGQTEAFF. The V call is TRBV28, the J call TRBJ1-1; TRBD1 is a possible D gene (5 bases). Trimming shortened V by 7 bases and J by 5 bases, and 8 bases separated the two germline ends. Germline V gene sequence: CDR1 MDHEN, CDR2 SYDVKM. CDR3 length equals 11 residues.